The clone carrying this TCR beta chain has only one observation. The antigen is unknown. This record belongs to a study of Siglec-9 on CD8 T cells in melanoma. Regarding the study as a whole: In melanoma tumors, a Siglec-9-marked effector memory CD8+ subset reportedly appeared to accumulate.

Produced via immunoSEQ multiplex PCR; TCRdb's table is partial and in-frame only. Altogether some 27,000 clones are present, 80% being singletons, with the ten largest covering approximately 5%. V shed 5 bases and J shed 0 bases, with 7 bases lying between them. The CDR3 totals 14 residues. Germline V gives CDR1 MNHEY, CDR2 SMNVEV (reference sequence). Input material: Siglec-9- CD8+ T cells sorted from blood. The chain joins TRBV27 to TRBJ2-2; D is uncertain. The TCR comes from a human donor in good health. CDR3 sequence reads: CASSLLANTGELFF. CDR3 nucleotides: TGTGCCAGCAGTCTCCTAGCGAACACCGGGGAGCTGTTTTTT.